This TCR beta chain was identified in a study of T cell changes during pregnancy in multiple sclerosis. Germline V gives CDR1 MGHDK, CDR2 SYGVNS. V lost 7 bases, J lost 3 bases, and 7 bases stayed unmatched. The CDR3 runs to 14 residues. Assay: immunoSEQ multiplex PCR; the TCRdb copy retains only in-frame clones and omits some. Of over 30,000 clones listed, 70% to 90% are singletons. V gene TRBV25-1 combines with J gene TRBJ2-5, with 8 bases fitting TRBD2. The material was CD8+ T cells from peripheral blood mononuclear cells, obtained in the third trimester of pregnancy. The sequence came from a female donor with multiple sclerosis, enrolled in a pregnancy study. DNA for the CDR3: TGTGCCAGCACCCCGGTGCGGGGGGAAGAGACCCAGTACTTC. Protein product: CASTPVRGEETQYF.